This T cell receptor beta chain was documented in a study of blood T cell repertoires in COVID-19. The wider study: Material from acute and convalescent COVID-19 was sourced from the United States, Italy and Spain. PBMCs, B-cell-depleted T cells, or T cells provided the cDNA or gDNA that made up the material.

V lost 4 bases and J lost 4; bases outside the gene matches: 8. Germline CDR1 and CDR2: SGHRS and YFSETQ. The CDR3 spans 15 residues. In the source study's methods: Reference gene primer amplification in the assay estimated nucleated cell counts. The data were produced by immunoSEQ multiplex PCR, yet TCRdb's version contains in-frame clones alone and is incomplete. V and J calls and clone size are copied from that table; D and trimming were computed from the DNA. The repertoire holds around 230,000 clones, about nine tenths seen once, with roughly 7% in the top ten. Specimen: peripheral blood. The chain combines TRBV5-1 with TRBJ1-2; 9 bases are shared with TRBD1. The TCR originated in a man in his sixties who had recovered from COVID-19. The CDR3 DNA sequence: TGCGCCAGCAGCGAGGACAGGGGAGGTAGCTATGGCTACACCTTC. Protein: CASSEDRGGSYGYTF.